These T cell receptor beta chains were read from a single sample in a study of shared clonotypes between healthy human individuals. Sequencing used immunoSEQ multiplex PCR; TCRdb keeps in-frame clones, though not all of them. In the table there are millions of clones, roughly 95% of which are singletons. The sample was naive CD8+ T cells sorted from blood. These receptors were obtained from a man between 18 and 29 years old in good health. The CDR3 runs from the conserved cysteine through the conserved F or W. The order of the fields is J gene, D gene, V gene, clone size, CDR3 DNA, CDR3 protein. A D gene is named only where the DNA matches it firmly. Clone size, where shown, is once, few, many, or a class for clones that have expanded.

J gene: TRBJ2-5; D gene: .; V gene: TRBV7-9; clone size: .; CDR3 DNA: TGTGCCACAGGATGGACGGGGGAAGAGACCCAGTACTTC; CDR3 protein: CATGWTGEETQYF
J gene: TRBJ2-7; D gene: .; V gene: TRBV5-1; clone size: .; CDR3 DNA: TGCGCCAGCAGCCTTTCATTCTCCTACGAGCAGTACTTC; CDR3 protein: CASSLSFSYEQYF
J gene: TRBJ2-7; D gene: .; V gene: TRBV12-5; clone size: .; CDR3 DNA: TGTGCTAGTGGTTACTCGGGGGACGAGCAGTACTTC; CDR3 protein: CASGYSGDEQYF
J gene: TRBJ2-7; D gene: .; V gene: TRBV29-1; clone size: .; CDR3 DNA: TGCAGCGCTGAAGACTCCTACGAGCAGTACTTC; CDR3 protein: CSAEDSYEQYF
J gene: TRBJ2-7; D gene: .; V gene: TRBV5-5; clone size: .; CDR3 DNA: TGTGCCAGCAGCTACTGGGACGGGGCCTACGAGCAGTACTTC; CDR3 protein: CASSYWDGAYEQYF
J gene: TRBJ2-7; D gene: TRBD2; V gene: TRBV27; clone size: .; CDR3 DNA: TGTGCCAGCTCACTAGCGGGGGGGTTCTACGAGCAGTACTTC; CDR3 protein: CASSLAGGFYEQYF
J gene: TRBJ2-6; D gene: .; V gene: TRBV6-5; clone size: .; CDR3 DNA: TGTGCCAGCAGTTACTCGATTGTGTTCGGGGCCAACGTCCTGACTTTC; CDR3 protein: CASSYSIVFGANVLTF
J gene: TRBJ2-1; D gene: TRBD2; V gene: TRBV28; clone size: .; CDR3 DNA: TGTGCCAGCAGTTTAACGGAGCGGGGGATGCTCAATGAGCAGTTCTTC; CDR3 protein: CASSLTERGMLNEQFF
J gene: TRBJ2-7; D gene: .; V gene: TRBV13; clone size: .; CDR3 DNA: TGTGCCAGCAGCCACGGAGCGGACGAGCAGTACTTC; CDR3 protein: CASSHGADEQYF
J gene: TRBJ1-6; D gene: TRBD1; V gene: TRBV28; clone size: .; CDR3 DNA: TGTGCCAGCAGTTTATTTCAGGGGGCGGGTTCACCCCTCCACTTT; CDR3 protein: CASSLFQGAGSPLHF
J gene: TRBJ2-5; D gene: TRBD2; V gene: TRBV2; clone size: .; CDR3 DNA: TGTGCCAGCAGTGAAGCGATGGGACTAGCGGAGACCCAGTACTTC; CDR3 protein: CASSEAMGLAETQYF
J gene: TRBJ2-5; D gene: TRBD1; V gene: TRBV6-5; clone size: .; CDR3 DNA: TGTGCCAGCAGTTACTCGACAGGGGAGGCTCGGGAGACCCAGTACTTC; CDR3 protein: CASSYSTGEARETQYF
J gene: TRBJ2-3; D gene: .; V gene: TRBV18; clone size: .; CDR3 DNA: TGTGCCAGCTCACCCTCTTTATCTAGCACAGATACGCAGTATTTT; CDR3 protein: CASSPSLSSTDTQYF
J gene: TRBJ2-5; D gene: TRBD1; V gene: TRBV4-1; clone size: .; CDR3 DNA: TGCGCCAGCAGCTTCCGGGACAGCAACTTAGAGACCCAGTACTTC; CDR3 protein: CASSFRDSNLETQYF
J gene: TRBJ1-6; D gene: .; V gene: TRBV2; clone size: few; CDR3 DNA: TGTGCCAGCAGTCTCCGGGATAATTCACCCCTCCACTTT; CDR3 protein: CASSLRDNSPLHF
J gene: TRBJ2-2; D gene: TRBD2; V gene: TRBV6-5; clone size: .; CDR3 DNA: TGTGCCAGCAGTTACGAGGGCGGGGGGAACACCGGGGAGCTGTTTTTT; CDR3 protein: CASSYEGGGNTGELFF
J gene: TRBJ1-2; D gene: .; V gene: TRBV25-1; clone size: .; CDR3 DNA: TGTGCCAGCAGTGACAGCTCCTATGGCTACACCTTC; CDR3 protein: CASSDSSYGYTF
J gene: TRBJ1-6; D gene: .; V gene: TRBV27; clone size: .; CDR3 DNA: TGTGCCAGCAGTCCCGGAGGGGTCTTCTATAATTCACCCCTCCACTTT; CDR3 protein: CASSPGGVFYNSPLHF
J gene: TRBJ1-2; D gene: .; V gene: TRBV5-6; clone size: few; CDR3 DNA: TGTGCCAGCAGCTTTACCAGGGATAATGGCTACACCTTC; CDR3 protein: CASSFTRDNGYTF
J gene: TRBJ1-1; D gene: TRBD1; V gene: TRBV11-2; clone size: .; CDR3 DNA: TGTGCCAGCAGCGCAACTCAGGGGGCAGGGGGTGAAGCTTTCTTT; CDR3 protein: CASSATQGAGGEAFF